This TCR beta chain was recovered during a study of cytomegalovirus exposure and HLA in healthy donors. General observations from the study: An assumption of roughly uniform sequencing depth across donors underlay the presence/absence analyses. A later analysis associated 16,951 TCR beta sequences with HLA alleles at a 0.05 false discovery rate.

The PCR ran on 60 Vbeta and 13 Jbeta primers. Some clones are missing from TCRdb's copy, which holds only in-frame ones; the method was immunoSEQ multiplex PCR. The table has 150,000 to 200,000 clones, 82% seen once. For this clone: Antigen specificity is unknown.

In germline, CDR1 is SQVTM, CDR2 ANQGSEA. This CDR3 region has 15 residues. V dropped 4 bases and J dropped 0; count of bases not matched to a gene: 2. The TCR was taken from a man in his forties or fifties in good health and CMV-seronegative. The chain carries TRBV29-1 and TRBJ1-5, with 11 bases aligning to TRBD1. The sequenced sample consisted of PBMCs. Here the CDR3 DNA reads TGCAGCGTTGTGGACAGGGGGCTTAGCAATCAGCCCCAGCATTTT. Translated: CSVVDRGLSNQPQHF.